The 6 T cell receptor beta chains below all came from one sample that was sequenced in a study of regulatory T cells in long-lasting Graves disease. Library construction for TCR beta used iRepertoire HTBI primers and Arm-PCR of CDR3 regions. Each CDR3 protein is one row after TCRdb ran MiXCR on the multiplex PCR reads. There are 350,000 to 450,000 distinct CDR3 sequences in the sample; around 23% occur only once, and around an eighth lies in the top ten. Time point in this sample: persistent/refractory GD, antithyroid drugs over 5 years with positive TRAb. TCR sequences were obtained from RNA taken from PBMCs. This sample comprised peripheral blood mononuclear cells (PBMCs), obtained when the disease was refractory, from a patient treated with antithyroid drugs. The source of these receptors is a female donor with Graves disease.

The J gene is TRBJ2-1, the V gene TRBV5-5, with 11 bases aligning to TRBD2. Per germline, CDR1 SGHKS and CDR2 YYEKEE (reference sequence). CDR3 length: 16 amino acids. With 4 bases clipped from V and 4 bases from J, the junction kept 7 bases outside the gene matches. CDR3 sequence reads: CASSGATSGAYNEQFF. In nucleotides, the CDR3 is TGTGCCAGCAGCGGCGCGACTAGCGGGGCTTACAATGAGCAGTTCTTC.

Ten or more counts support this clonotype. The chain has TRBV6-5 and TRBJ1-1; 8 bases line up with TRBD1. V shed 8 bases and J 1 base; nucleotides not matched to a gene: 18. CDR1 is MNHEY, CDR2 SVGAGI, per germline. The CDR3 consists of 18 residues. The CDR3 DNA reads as TGTGCCAGCGGTTCCAATATCGGACAGGGACGGCCGAACACTGAAGCTTTCTTT. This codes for CASGSNIGQGRPNTEAFF.

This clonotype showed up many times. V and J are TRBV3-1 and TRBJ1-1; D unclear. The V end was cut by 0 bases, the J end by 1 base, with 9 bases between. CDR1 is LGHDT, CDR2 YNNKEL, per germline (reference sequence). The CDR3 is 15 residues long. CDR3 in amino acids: CASSQDRQRNTEAFF. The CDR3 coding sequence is TGTGCCAGCAGCCAAGATCGCCAGAGGAACACTGAAGCTTTCTTT.

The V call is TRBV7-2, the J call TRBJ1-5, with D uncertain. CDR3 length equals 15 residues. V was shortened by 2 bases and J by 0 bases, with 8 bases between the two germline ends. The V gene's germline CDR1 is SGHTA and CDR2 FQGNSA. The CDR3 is CASSLSGVSNQPQHF. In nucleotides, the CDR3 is TGTGCCAGCAGCTTAAGCGGGGTTAGCAATCAGCCCCAGCATTTT.

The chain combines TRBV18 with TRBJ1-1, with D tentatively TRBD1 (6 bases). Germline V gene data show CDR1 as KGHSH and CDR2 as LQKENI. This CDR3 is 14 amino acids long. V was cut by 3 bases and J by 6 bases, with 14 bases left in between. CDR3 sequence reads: CASSPGDRMAEAFF. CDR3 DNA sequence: TGTGCCAGCTCACCGGGCGACAGGATGGCTGAAGCTTTCTTT.

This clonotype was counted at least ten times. CDR3 nucleotide sequence: TGTGCCAGCAGTGCGACAGGGAGGGAGACCCAGTACTTC. Residues: CASSATGRETQYF. The J gene is TRBJ2-5, the V gene TRBV2; D is perhaps TRBD1 (7 bases). This CDR3 comprises 13 residues. CDR1 is SNHLY, CDR2 FYNNEI, per germline. V lost 4 bases, J lost 5 bases, and 11 bases lay in between.